The 19 T cell receptor beta chains in this list originate from one sample, sequenced in a study of T cells in Graves' hyperthyroidism and ophthalmopathy (dated by TCRdb to between 2019 and 2020). The protocol used for the library was multiplex PCR. Sequencer: Illumina HiSeq 2000. The TCR beta CDR3 regions were amplified from RNA transcripts. For the first round of RT-PCR on the TCR CDR3, the HTBI primer set was used together with the Qiagen OneStep RT-PCR kit. TCRdb reprocessing: public reads trimmed at Q25 with fastp, clones called with MiXCR, in-frame beta chains kept. Rows with a matching CDR3 protein are joined into one entry that keeps the most common DNA and genes. A total of a few hundred thousand distinct CDR3 sequences appear in this sample, around 21% of them only once. More than 20% of the sample goes to the ten largest clones. The sample taken for sequencing was blood. These receptor sequences come from a man younger than 35 with Graves' hyperthyroidism.

This chain links TRBV6-5 with TRBJ1-5, with a possible D match to TRBD1 (5 bases). The CDR3 contains 16 residues. Deletions cut 2 bases from V and 5 bases from J, with 16 bases between. Per the germline V gene, CDR1 is MNHEY and CDR2 is SVGAGI. In DNA form, the CDR3 reads TGTGCCAGCAGTTACCCCCCACGTGGGGGTCATCAGCCCCAGCATTTT. Translated, it gives CASSYPPRGGHQPQHF.

This clonotype occurred many times. The J gene is TRBJ2-5, the V gene TRBV15, with 9 bases lining up with TRBD2. Per germline, CDR1 LNHNV and CDR2 YYDKDF (reference sequence). CDR3 size: 16 residues. V lost 5 bases to trimming and J lost 1 base; unmatched junction nucleotides: 8. In DNA, the CDR3 is TGTGCCACCAGCGGGACGGGACTAGCCAGCCAAGAGACCCAGTACTTC. Translating it yields CATSGTGLASQETQYF.

This clonotype was counted at least ten times. The chain joins TRBV12-3 or TRBV12-4 to TRBJ2-7; 10 nucleotides line up with TRBD2. This CDR3 contains 14 residues. V was pared by 5 bases and J by 4 bases, with 5 bases of the junction left unmatched. The CDR3 region is CASSRAGGLYEQYF. The CDR3 bases are TGTGCCAGCAGTAGAGCGGGAGGGTTGTACGAGCAGTACTTC.

This clonotype occurred many times. The V call is TRBV9, the J call TRBJ2-7; tentative D call: TRBD2 (5 bases). CDR1 and CDR2 from the germline V gene are SGDLS and YYNGEE. The CDR3 length is 13 residues. The V end was cut by 2 bases, the J end by 2 bases, with 8 bases between. In nucleotides, the CDR3 is TGTGCCAGCAGCGTGGCGGAGGCCTACGAGCAGTACTTC. Translated: CASSVAEAYEQYF.

The chain has TRBV4-2 and TRBJ1-5; 7 nucleotides match TRBD1. Germline-derived CDR1 and CDR2 are LGHNA and YNFKEQ. The CDR3 length is 17 residues. The trim removed 4 bases at V and 3 bases at J, leaving 12 bases unmatched. The chain's CDR3 is CASSPRGGALNNQPQHF. The CDR3 DNA is TGTGCCAGCAGCCCCAGGGGGGGGGCGCTTAACAATCAGCCCCAGCATTTT.

This clonotype has ten or more counts. A read error may account for a junction end that differs from germline. The chain couples TRBV11-3 to TRBJ1-1; 9 nucleotides line up with TRBD1. This CDR3 has 14 residues. CDR1 and CDR2 from the germline V gene are SGHNT and YENEEA. The CDR3, as DNA: TGTGCCAGCAGCACCACAGGGGGCTTCACTAAAGCTTTCTTT. Amino acid sequence: CASSTTGGFTKAFF.

There are many counts of this clonotype. This chain links TRBV27 with TRBJ2-2, with D hard to call. The V gene's germline CDR1 is MNHEY and CDR2 SMNVEV (reference sequence). V was cut by 6 bases and J by 0 bases, with 11 bases left in between. CDR3 length: 15 residues. Here the CDR3 DNA reads TGTGCCAGCAGCCCCCAGCACGCGAACACCGGGGAGCTGTTTTTT. This sequence encodes CASSPQHANTGELFF.

The rearrangement links TRBV2 to TRBJ2-7; D is undetermined. The CDR3 contains 14 residues. Trimming pared 6 bases from V and 3 bases from J, leaving 15 bases between. From germline, CDR1 is SNHLY and CDR2 FYNNEI. This CDR3 is CASSSPLHSYEQYF. CDR3 nucleotides: TGTGCCAGCAGCTCCCCGTTACACAGCTACGAGCAGTACTTC.

This clonotype was seen repeatedly, ten times or more. The rearrangement links TRBV19 to TRBJ1-1; D gene unclear. The V gene's germline CDR1 is LNHDA and CDR2 SQIVND (reference sequence). This CDR3 region has 12 residues. V was shortened by 6 bases and J by 5 bases, with 10 bases between the two germline ends. The CDR3 sequence: CASRLGMTEAFF. The CDR3, as DNA: TGTGCCAGTAGACTAGGGATGACTGAAGCTTTCTTT.

This rearrangement joins TRBV2 to TRBJ1-5, with a weak D call TRBD1 (5 bases). The CDR3 runs to 13 residues. Looked up from germline, CDR1 is SNHLY and CDR2 is FYNNEI. V shed 9 bases and J shed 5 bases, with 14 bases lying between them. The chain's CDR3 is CASRETEHQPQHF. CDR3 bases: TGTGCCAGTCGTGAGACAGAACATCAGCCCCAGCATTTT. Variable domain in full (rest from reference TRBV2 and TRBJ1-5): EPEVTQTPSHQVTQMGQEVILRCVPISNHLYFYWYRQILGQKVEFLVSFYNNEISEKSEIFDDQFSVERPDGSNFTLKIRSTKLEDSAMYFCASRETEHQPQHFGDGTRLSIL.

In this sample, this clonotype turned up a few times. The V call is TRBV24-1, the J call TRBJ2-2; D uncertain. The CDR3 is 15 residues long. V lost 0 bases to trimming and J lost 3 bases, with 7 bases between them. Germline V gene lookup returns CDR1 KGHDR and CDR2 SFDVKD. CDR3 in amino acids: CATSDLGADTGELFF. CDR3 DNA: TGTGCCACCAGTGATTTGGGTGCGGACACCGGGGAGCTGTTTTTT.

The sample holds many counts of this clonotype. The V and J genes are TRBV28 and TRBJ2-7; no definite D call. V was shortened by 2 bases and J by 2 bases, with 10 bases between the two germline ends. There are 14 residues in the CDR3. The V gene's germline CDR1 is MDHEN and CDR2 SYDVKM. DNA of the CDR3: TGTGCCAGCAGTTTAGGAGTGCTAACCTACGAGCAGTACTTC. Protein sequence: CASSLGVLTYEQYF.

There are a few counts of this clonotype. J is TRBJ1-1 and V is TRBV2; D remains ambiguous. Germline V gives CDR1 SNHLY, CDR2 FYNNEI. Trimming removed 1 base at V and 10 bases at J, with 10 bases between. This CDR3 has 12 residues. As DNA, the CDR3 is TGTGCCAGCAGTGAAGGGGCTCCCCGAGCTTTCTTT. This translates into CASSEGAPRAFF.

This clonotype was recorded a few times. One end of the junction fails to match germline, which may point to a read error. The V call is TRBV19, the J call TRBJ1-5; possible D gene TRBD1, 6 bases. Germline V gene sequence: CDR1 LNHDA, CDR2 SQIVND (reference sequence). The CDR3 consists of 12 residues. CDR3 coding DNA: TGTGCCAGTAGTATAGTCGGACAGCTCCAGCATTTT. Translation gives CASSIVGQLQHF.

There are many counts of this clonotype. V usage is TRBV6-1 and J usage is TRBJ2-7; the match to TRBD1 covers 8 bases. The ends lost 8 bases at V and 7 bases at J; junction bases unmatched: 10. This CDR3 contains 13 residues. Germline values: CDR1 MNHNS, CDR2 SASEGT. This CDR3 reads CASLPTGVGEQYF. The DNA for the CDR3 is TGTGCCAGCCTCCCGACAGGGGTCGGGGAGCAGTACTTC.

The chain recombines TRBV20-1 with TRBJ1-5, with unresolved D. The CDR3 extends over 16 amino acids. V was cut by 0 bases and J by 0 bases, with 12 bases left in between. From germline, CDR1 is DFQATT and CDR2 SNEGSKA (reference sequence). The CDR3 sequence: CSARDHGKPSNQPQHF. Here the CDR3 DNA reads TGCAGTGCTAGAGATCACGGCAAACCTAGCAATCAGCCCCAGCATTTT.

This clonotype was observed a few times. The gene calls are TRBV7-8 and TRBJ2-7; D is unclear. CDR1 is SGHVS, CDR2 FQNEAQ, per germline. This CDR3 comprises 14 residues. Trimming left V 6 bases short and J 2 bases short, with 14 bases between. CDR3 region: CASSEVTPTYEQYF. The CDR3 nucleotides are TGTGCCAGCAGTGAGGTGACACCGACCTACGAGCAGTACTTC.

CDR3 sequence (DNA): TGTGCCAGCAGCATGACGGGGGGGGTCTACGAGCAGTACTTC. Encoded protein: CASSMTGGVYEQYF. The chain links TRBV7-2 to TRBJ2-7; TRBD2 agrees at 8 bases. V was clipped by 5 bases and J by 3 bases; unmatched bases: 6. The CDR3 contains 14 residues. Germline assignment: CDR1 SGHTA and CDR2 FQGNSA.

The rearrangement links TRBV7-8 to TRBJ2-7, with TRBD1 identical over 9 bases. This CDR3 has 14 residues. Germline CDR1 is SGHVS and CDR2 is FQNEAQ. The J segment lost 5 bases and the V segment lost 5 bases, leaving 7 bases of the junction unmatched. CDR3 protein: CASSQRDRADEQYF. CDR3 in DNA: TGTGCCAGCAGCCAGAGGGACAGGGCGGACGAGCAGTACTTC.